The 25 T cell receptor beta chains below come from one sample, sequenced in a study of T cell repertoires in cytomegalovirus infection. Their antigens remain unidentified. TCRdb re-analysed the reads in MiXCR, keeping a single row per CDR3 protein. The sample includes approximately 260,000 distinct CDR3 sequences, roughly a fifth of them seen just once. Sequencing was performed on cultured PBMCs, taken from culture after CMV antigen stimulation. These receptors were taken from a human donor in good health (CMV status not recorded). Some clones in this sample may be carry-over from other donors' samples.

This clonotype was counted only a few times. This chain links TRBV20-1 with TRBJ1-6; D unclear. V was pared by 6 bases and J by 3 bases, with 15 bases between. Germline values: CDR1 DFQATT, CDR2 SNEGSKA (reference sequence). This CDR3 has 15 residues. The CDR3 region is CSAPSRQLYNSPLHF. In nucleotides, the CDR3 is TGCAGTGCCCCGAGTCGTCAGCTCTATAATTCACCCCTCCACTTT.

There are a few counts of this clonotype. The chain joins TRBV12-3 or TRBV12-4 to TRBJ1-5; D not resolved. The CDR3 extends over 14 amino acids. V was shortened by 7 bases and J by 2 bases, with 12 bases between the two germline ends. The CDR3 DNA follows: TGTGCCAGCACCAGAGGCACTGGCAATCAGCCCCAGCATTTT. Translating it yields CASTRGTGNQPQHF.

This clonotype was counted a few times. The chain joins TRBV7-6 to TRBJ2-3; D is unresolved. CDR1 and CDR2 (germline): SGHVS, FNYEAQ. The CDR3 length is 13 residues. V lost 2 bases, J lost 5 bases, and 8 bases lay in between. CDR3 sequence reads: CASSLLGKDTQYF. CDR3 sequence (DNA): TGTGCCAGCAGCTTACTGGGAAAAGATACGCAGTATTTT.

The J gene is TRBJ2-1, the V gene TRBV25-1; 14 nucleotides agree with TRBD2. The germline V gene has CDR1 MGHDK and CDR2 SYGVNS. There are 15 residues in the CDR3. The V gene end was trimmed by 3 bases and the J gene end by 7 bases; junction bases not matched to a gene: 2. The CDR3, as DNA: TGTGCCAGCAGTGAGGGACTAGCGGGAGAGAATGAGCAGTTCTTC. Residues: CASSEGLAGENEQFF.

This clonotype was picked up a small number of times. This chain links TRBV4-1 with TRBJ1-1; TRBD1 might be the D (6 bases). Germline V gives CDR1 MGHRA, CDR2 YSYEKL. The CDR3 is made up of 15 amino acids. V lost 1 base to trimming and J lost 1 base, with 10 bases between them. In DNA, the CDR3 is TGCGCCAGCAGCCAAGTGGCGGGGGCGAACACTGAAGCTTTCTTT. It is translated as CASSQVAGANTEAFF.

This clonotype was observed a few times. V usage is TRBV6-2 or TRBV6-3 and J usage is TRBJ2-2, with 7 bases identical to TRBD1. The CDR3 loop spans 14 amino acids. Germline V gene lookup returns CDR1 MNHEY and CDR2 SVGEGT. The junction had 3 bases not matched to a gene; V was cut back by 6 bases and J by 2 bases. CDR3 sequence reads: CASRRTGNTGELFF. CDR3 nucleotides: TGTGCCAGCAGACGGACAGGCAACACCGGGGAGCTGTTTTTT.

The chain links TRBV15 to TRBJ2-1; TRBD1 matches 7 bases. The CDR3 totals 15 residues. The ends lost 0 bases at V and 13 bases at J; junction bases unmatched: 12. Germline assignment: CDR1 LNHNV and CDR2 YYDKDF (reference sequence). This CDR3 is CATSRDKGQGVEQFF. The CDR3 bases are TGTGCCACCAGCAGAGATAAGGGGCAGGGGGTAGAACAGTTCTTC.

This clonotype appeared many times. V gene TRBV7-2 combines with J gene TRBJ1-2; the D gene is possibly TRBD1 (5 bases). Germline V gene sequence: CDR1 SGHTA, CDR2 FQGNSA. The CDR3 extends over 13 amino acids. V lost 6 bases and J lost 10, with 18 bases in between. Written as DNA, the CDR3 is TGTGCCAGCAGTCCTGGGGAGGGGCTATACTACACCTTC. It codes for CASSPGEGLYYTF.

This clonotype was counted between two and nine times. The chain couples TRBV7-2 to TRBJ2-7; 15 bases align to TRBD2. The germline V gene encodes CDR1 SGHTA and CDR2 FQGNSA. CDR3 size: 17 residues. J lost 5 bases, V lost 3 bases, and 8 bases had no gene match. The CDR3: CASSFWTSGRGVHEQYF. The DNA for the CDR3 is TGTGCCAGCAGCTTCTGGACTAGCGGGAGGGGGGTCCACGAGCAGTACTTC.

This clonotype was recorded many times. The rearrangement links TRBV24-1 to TRBJ2-2; the D call may be TRBD1 or TRBD2 (5 bases each). The length of the CDR3 is 15 residues. The V gene lost 6 bases and the J gene lost 0 bases, with 10 bases spanning the gap. Germline V lookup: CDR1 KGHDR, CDR2 SFDVKD. CDR3 nucleotide sequence: TGTGCCACCAGTTCATGGGGGACGAACACCGGGGAGCTGTTTTTT. It yields the protein CATSSWGTNTGELFF.

This clonotype was recorded many times. The gene calls are TRBV7-2 and TRBJ2-1; perhaps D is TRBD1 or TRBD2 (5 bases each). This CDR3 region has 16 residues. Looked up from germline, CDR1 is SGHTA and CDR2 is FQGNSA. Trimming pared 5 bases from V and 0 bases from J, leaving 14 bases between. This CDR3 reads CASSPQWGSSYNEQFF. In DNA form, the CDR3 reads TGTGCCAGCAGCCCTCAATGGGGGAGCTCCTACAATGAGCAGTTCTTC.

This chain connects TRBV15 to TRBJ1-5; D call uncertain. Trimming took off 0 bases at V and 0 bases at J, with 9 bases between the two ends. The CDR3 extends over 16 amino acids. CDR1 and CDR2 from the germline V gene are LNHNV and YYDKDF (reference sequence). CDR3 coding DNA: TGTGCCACCAGCAGAGATACACTCGATAGCAATCAGCCCCAGCATTTT. This translates into CATSRDTLDSNQPQHF.

At least ten counts were recorded for this clonotype. CDR3 region: CASSLVIVYEQYF. The CDR3 coding sequence is TGTGCCAGCAGCTTAGTGATAGTATACGAGCAGTACTTC. The gene calls are TRBV7-2 and TRBJ2-7; D is unresolved. V lost 1 base and J lost 4, with 8 bases in between. Germline V CDR1 and CDR2: SGHTA, FQGNSA. This CDR3 spans 13 amino acids.

The table lists this clonotype with a few counts. V gene TRBV24-1 combines with J gene TRBJ2-1; D unresolved. V lost 6 bases, J lost 4 bases, and 9 bases lay in between. Germline lookup yields CDR1 KGHDR and CDR2 SFDVKD. The CDR3 extends over 13 amino acids. The CDR3 DNA reads TGTGCCACCAGTCCCCACTCGTACAATGAGCAGTTCTTC. This encodes CATSPHSYNEQFF.

The chain's CDR3 is CASSPTSGRASGELFF. In DNA, the CDR3 is TGTGCCAGCAGCCCCACTAGCGGGAGGGCCTCCGGGGAGCTGTTTTTT. This sequence joins TRBV7-7 and TRBJ2-2; 13 bases are shared with TRBD2. This CDR3 has 16 residues. In germline, CDR1 is SSHAT, CDR2 FNYEAQ (reference sequence). Trimming took 5 bases from V and 6 from J; bases not matched to a gene: 6.

This clonotype occurred many times. The chain employs TRBV7-2 and TRBJ2-1, with 10 bases fitting TRBD2. Germline V gene sequence: CDR1 SGHTA, CDR2 FQGNSA. V lost 1 base to trimming and J lost 8 bases; unmatched junction nucleotides: 8. The CDR3 is 16 residues long. CDR3 sequence reads: CASSLVASGSQHEQFF. The CDR3 DNA sequence: TGTGCCAGCAGCTTAGTGGCTAGCGGGAGTCAGCATGAGCAGTTCTTC.

This clonotype came up many times. This rearrangement joins TRBV7-2 to TRBJ1-1; TRBD1 matches 9 bases. This CDR3 contains 12 residues. Trimming cost V 4 bases and J 11 bases; bases outside gene matches: 5. Germline V gives CDR1 SGHTA, CDR2 FQGNSA. The CDR3 region is CASSSPDRGAFF. CDR3 DNA: TGTGCCAGCAGCTCCCCTGACAGGGGGGCTTTCTTT.

This rearrangement joins TRBV27 to TRBJ2-1, with a tentative D call TRBD1 (5 bases). Trimming cost V 0 bases and J 4 bases, with 10 bases left between them. The CDR3 is 15 amino acids. Germline loops: CDR1 MNHEY, CDR2 SMNVEV (reference sequence). This chain's CDR3 is CASSLSNRPYNEQFF. The CDR3 DNA reads as TGTGCCAGCAGTTTATCTAACAGGCCATACAATGAGCAGTTCTTC.

At least ten counts were recorded for this clonotype. The chain is built from TRBV7-3 and TRBJ2-1; tentatively, D is TRBD2 (6 bases). V gave up 2 bases and J gave up 5 bases, with 13 bases separating them. Germline V gives CDR1 SGHTA, CDR2 FQGTGA. The CDR3 extends over 15 amino acids. CDR3: CASSLALAPDNEQFF. CDR3 nucleotide sequence: TGTGCCAGCAGCTTAGCCCTAGCGCCTGACAATGAGCAGTTCTTC.

This clonotype was detected a few times. The chain is built from TRBV4-1 and TRBJ2-1; the D is unclear. Trimming took off 1 base at V and 6 bases at J, with 4 bases between the two ends. The germline V gene encodes CDR1 MGHRA and CDR2 YSYEKL. CDR3 size: 12 residues. The chain's CDR3 is CASSQVANEQFF. In DNA, the CDR3 is TGCGCCAGCAGCCAAGTAGCCAATGAGCAGTTCTTC.

This clonotype was counted at least ten times. V and J are TRBV10-2 and TRBJ2-2, with 9 bases identical to TRBD2. The trim removed 4 bases at V and 5 bases at J, leaving 8 bases unmatched. Germline V gene data show CDR1 as WSHSY and CDR2 as SAAADI. CDR3 length: 16 amino acids. The CDR3 region has the DNA TGCGCCAGCAGTGGACCAGCGGGAGGAGGTACCGGGGAGCTGTTTTTT. It specifies CASSGPAGGGTGELFF.

This clonotype was seen a few times. This chain connects TRBV28 to TRBJ2-7; D ambiguous. The V gene lost 2 bases and the J gene lost 0 bases, with 14 bases spanning the gap. The CDR3 consists of 16 residues. Germline V lookup: CDR1 MDHEN, CDR2 SYDVKM. CDR3 coding DNA: TGTGCCAGCAGTTTACTATCGCTCTCCTTCTCCTACGAGCAGTACTTC. Amino acid sequence: CASSLLSLSFSYEQYF.

There are many counts of this clonotype. The chain recombines TRBV7-2 with TRBJ2-6, with 11 bases lining up with TRBD2. The CDR3 totals 17 residues. In germline, CDR1 is SGHTA, CDR2 FQGNSA. Trimming took 3 bases from V and 0 from J; bases not matched to a gene: 1. CDR3 residues: CASSLTSGTSGANVLTF. The CDR3 region has the DNA TGTGCCAGCAGCTTGACTAGCGGGACCTCTGGGGCCAACGTCCTGACTTTC.

This clonotype was counted between two and nine times. The chain uses TRBV29-1 and TRBJ1-5; unclear D gene. Trimming left V 6 bases short and J 4 bases short, with 13 bases between. The germline CDR1 and CDR2 sequences are SQVTM and ANQGSEA. The CDR3 extends over 13 amino acids. CDR3 nucleotides: TGCAGCGTCCTGGACGGGAGAAATCAGCCCCAGCATTTT. Amino acids: CSVLDGRNQPQHF.

This clonotype was picked up a small number of times. This chain uses TRBV10-2 with TRBJ1-1, with TRBD1 matching 7 bases. The CDR3 has 15 residues. Losses at the gene ends were 6 bases for V and 4 bases for J; bases not matched to a gene: 11. The germline gives CDR1 WSHSY, CDR2 SAAADI. Written as DNA, the CDR3 is TGCGCCAGCAGCCCAGGACAGGAAGGGGTCACTGAAGCTTTCTTT. Translating gives CASSPGQEGVTEAFF.